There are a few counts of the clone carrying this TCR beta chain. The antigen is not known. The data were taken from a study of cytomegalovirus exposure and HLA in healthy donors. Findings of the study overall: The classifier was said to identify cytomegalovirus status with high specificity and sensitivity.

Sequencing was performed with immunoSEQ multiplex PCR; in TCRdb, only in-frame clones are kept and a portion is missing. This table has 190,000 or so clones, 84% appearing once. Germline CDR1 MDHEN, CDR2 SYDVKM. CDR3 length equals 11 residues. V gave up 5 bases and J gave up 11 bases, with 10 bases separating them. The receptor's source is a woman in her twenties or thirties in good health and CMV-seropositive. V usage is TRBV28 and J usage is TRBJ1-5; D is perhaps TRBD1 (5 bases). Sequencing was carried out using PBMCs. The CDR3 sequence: CASSTEGAQHF. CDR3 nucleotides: TGTGCCAGCAGTACGGAAGGGGCCCAGCATTTT. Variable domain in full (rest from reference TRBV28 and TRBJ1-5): DVKVTQSSRYLVKRTGEKVFLECVQDMDHENMFWYRQDPGLGLRLIYFSYDVKMKEKGDIPEGYSVSREKKERFSLILESASTNQTSMYLCASSTEGAQHFGDGTRLSIL.